This T cell receptor (beta chain) stems from a study of OX40 agonist ivuxolimab in advanced cancers. Across the whole study: The study treated patients with ivuxolimab, an agonistic anti-OX40 (CD134) antibody. Three patients had partial responses: one hepatocellular carcinoma, two cutaneous melanoma.

This table comes from immunoSEQ multiplex PCR, and its TCRdb copy is limited to in-frame clones, with some not included. The table lists nearly 50,000 clones, about 88% of them singletons, with 0.64% in the top ten. Points from the study as a whole: CD8+ T cells showed, on average, more clonal expansion than CD4+ cells.

CDR1 is MNHNS and CDR2 is SASEGT in the germline V gene. The CDR3 covers 12 residues. Comment on this clone: Antigen specificity is unknown. Germline is not matched at one junction end, which may reflect a read error.

The starting material was CD4+ or CD8+ T cells sorted from blood, obtained in a trial of the OX40 agonist ivuxolimab. The receptor comes from an adult with an advanced solid tumor such as melanoma, head and neck, liver or kidney cancer. The J gene is TRBJ2-5, the V gene TRBV6-1, with D unresolved. The CDR3 nucleotides are TGTGCCAGCAGTGAAGTGCACCGTCTCTTGGACTTC. This codes for CASSEVHRLLDF.